Given below is one TCR beta chain in context. Its matching antigen is unknown. The sample is drawn from a study of shared clonotypes between healthy human individuals. Looked up from germline, CDR1 is MNHEY and CDR2 is SMNVEV (reference sequence). This CDR3 region has 14 residues. Losses at the gene ends were 6 bases for V and 4 bases for J; bases not matched to a gene: 4. Clones were read by immunoSEQ multiplex PCR, and TCRdb kept only the in-frame ones, dropping some. Found here are about 2.2 million clones, approximately 94% of them singletons; the top ten hold about 1.5%. Study conclusions and caveats: Sorted-subset sequencing, rarefaction showed, was incomplete despite large depth.

Naive CD8 populations comprised CD45RO-negative cells positively selected for CCR7, excluding terminally differentiated effector memory CD45RA+ cells. V is TRBV27 and J is TRBJ2-1, with TRBD2 identical over 9 bases. Material: naive CD8+ T cells from PBMCs. This TCR came from a man aged 18 to 35 in good health. Some clones in this sample may be carry-over from other donors' samples. DNA of the CDR3: TGTGCCAGCAGCGGTAGCGGGGGATACAATGAGCAGTTCTTC. Translating gives CASSGSGGYNEQFF.